This TCR beta chain was identified during a study of shared clonotypes between healthy human individuals. This CDR3 spans 15 amino acids. J gave up 3 bases and V 3 bases, and 5 bases lay outside the gene matches. Looked up from germline, CDR1 is MNHEY and CDR2 is SMNVEV (reference sequence). CD45RO-negative, CCR7-positively selected cells formed the naive CD8 fraction, excluding terminally differentiated effector memory CD45RA+ cells. The data were produced by immunoSEQ multiplex PCR, yet TCRdb's version contains in-frame clones alone and is incomplete. Of 550,000 to 650,000 clones listed, about 96% were seen once; the top ten hold around 0.1%.

The source of this sequence is a woman aged 30 to 39 in good health. The V gene is TRBV27, the J gene TRBJ2-1; 7 nucleotides line up with TRBD1. Sample: naive CD8+ T cells sorted from blood. CDR3 sequence reads: CASSFGTAFYNEQFF. The CDR3 DNA reads TGTGCCAGCAGTTTCGGGACAGCGTTCTACAATGAGCAGTTCTTC.